This TCR beta chain was obtained from a study of blood T cells in healthy people across ages. On the study more broadly: The template switching approach captured approximately one barcoded beta molecule for every two T cells. Study-wide points: Strong correlation was found linking TCR beta diversity to naive T cell percentage. Per million T cells, the diversity of TCR beta decreased roughly linearly as age advanced.

V shed 1 base and J shed 5 bases, with 11 bases lying between them. Germline-derived CDR1 and CDR2 are SEHNR and FQNEAQ (reference sequence). The CDR3 runs 15 residues. A J-beta primer mix and a sample-barcoded 5' primer were used in a second PCR of about 6 to 12 cycles. TCRdb re-analysed the 5' RACE reads in MiXCR, keeping a single row per CDR3 protein. The repertoire holds hundreds of thousands of distinct CDR3 sequences, with less than 60% as singletons. On this clonotype: Its antigen is undetermined.

Per sample, extraction of total RNA gave at least 5.5 micrograms in every case. Material: blood. The receptor comes from a man aged 80 or over in good health. V usage is TRBV7-9 and J usage is TRBJ1-4, with D hard to call. The CDR3 spells CASSLVGISNEKLFF. Written as DNA, the CDR3 is TGTGCCAGCAGCTTAGTCGGGATATCCAATGAAAAACTGTTTTTT.